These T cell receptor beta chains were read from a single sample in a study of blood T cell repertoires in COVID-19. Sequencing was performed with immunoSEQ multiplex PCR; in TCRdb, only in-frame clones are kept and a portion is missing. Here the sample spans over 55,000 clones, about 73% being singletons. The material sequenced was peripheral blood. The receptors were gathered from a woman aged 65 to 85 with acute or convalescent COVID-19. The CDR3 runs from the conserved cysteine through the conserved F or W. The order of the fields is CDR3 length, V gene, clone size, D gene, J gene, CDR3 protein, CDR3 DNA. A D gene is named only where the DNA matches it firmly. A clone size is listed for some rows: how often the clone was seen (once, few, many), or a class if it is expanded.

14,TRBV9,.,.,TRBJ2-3,CASSGTSGTDTQYF,TGTGCCAGCAGCGGGACTTCAGGCACAGATACGCAGTATTTT
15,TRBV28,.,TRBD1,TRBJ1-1,CASSSTGTGHTEAFF,TGTGCCAGCAGTTCCACCGGGACAGGACACACTGAAGCTTTCTTT
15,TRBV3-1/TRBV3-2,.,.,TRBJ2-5,CASSQDLAAGETQYF,TGTGCCAGCAGCCAAGATTTAGCGGCGGGGGAGACCCAGTACTTC
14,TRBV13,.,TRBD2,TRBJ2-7,CASSLETSGGEQYF,TGTGCCAGCAGCTTAGAGACTAGCGGGGGAGAGCAGTACTTC
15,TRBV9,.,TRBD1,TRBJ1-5,CASSPGQGSNQPQHF,TGTGCCAGCAGCCCTGGACAGGGTAGTAATCAGCCCCAGCATTTT
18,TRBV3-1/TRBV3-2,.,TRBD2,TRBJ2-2,CASSQERSGRGNTGELFF,TGTGCCAGCAGCCAGGAGAGAAGCGGGAGGGGGAACACCGGGGAGCTGTTTTTT
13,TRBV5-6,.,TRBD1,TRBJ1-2,CASRTGQGFGYTF,TGTGCCAGCAGGACCGGACAGGGCTTTGGCTACACCTTC
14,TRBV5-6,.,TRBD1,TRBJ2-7,CASSSDRGLEEQYF,TGTGCCAGCAGCTCTGACAGGGGCCTAGAGGAGCAGTACTTC
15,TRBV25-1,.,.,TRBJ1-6,CASSEFRAHNSPLHF,TGTGCCAGCAGTGAATTTCGCGCACATAATTCACCCCTCCACTTT
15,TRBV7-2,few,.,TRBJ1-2,CASRYTSGGVSGYTF,TGTGCCAGCAGATACACTTCTGGGGGGGTTAGCGGCTACACCTTC
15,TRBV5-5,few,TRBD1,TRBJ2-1,CASSFLGDRNNEQFF,TGTGCCAGCAGCTTCCTGGGGGACAGGAACAATGAGCAGTTCTTC
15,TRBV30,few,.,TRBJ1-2,CAWAIGRTRNYGYTF,TGTGCCTGGGCTATAGGGAGGACCCGTAACTATGGCTACACCTTC
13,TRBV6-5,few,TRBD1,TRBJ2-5,CASGDSPQETQYF,TGTGCCAGCGGGGACAGCCCCCAAGAGACCCAGTACTTC
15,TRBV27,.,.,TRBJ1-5,CASSLYRALNQPQHF,TGTGCCAGCAGTTTATACAGGGCATTAAATCAGCCCCAGCATTTT
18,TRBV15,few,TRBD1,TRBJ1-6,CATSRTRQGSSYNSPLHF,TGTGCCACCAGCAGAACCCGACAGGGCAGCTCCTATAATTCACCCCTCCACTTT
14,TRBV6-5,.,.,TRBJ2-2,CASRSRGWGGELFF,TGTGCCAGCAGATCTCGGGGGTGGGGCGGGGAGCTGTTTTTT
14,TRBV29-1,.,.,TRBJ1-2,CSVETGDREYGYTF,TGCAGCGTTGAAACTGGAGACAGAGAGTATGGCTACACCTTC
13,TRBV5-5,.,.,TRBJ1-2,CASSFADFYGYTF,TGTGCCAGCAGTTTCGCAGATTTCTATGGCTACACCTTC
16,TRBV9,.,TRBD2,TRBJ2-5,CASSVSGGAPGETQYF,TGTGCCAGCAGCGTGAGCGGGGGGGCCCCTGGAGAGACCCAGTACTTC
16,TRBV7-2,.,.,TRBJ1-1,CASSLAGSLSNTEAFF,TGTGCCAGCAGCTTAGCCGGGAGCCTCTCGAACACTGAAGCTTTCTTT
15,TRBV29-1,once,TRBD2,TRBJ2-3,CSVDPLAGEVDTQYF,TGCAGCGTGGACCCATTAGCGGGAGAAGTAGATACGCAGTATTTT
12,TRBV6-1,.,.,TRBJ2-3,CASSEGHGTQYF,TGTGCCAGCAGTGAAGGGCATGGTACGCAGTATTTT
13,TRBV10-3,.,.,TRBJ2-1,CAISDPTGMKQFF,TGTGCCATCAGTGACCCGACCGGGATGAAGCAGTTCTTC
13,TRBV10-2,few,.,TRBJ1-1,CASSGQVNTEAFF,TGCGCCAGCAGTGGACAGGTGAACACTGAAGCTTTCTTT
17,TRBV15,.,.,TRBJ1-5,CATSRDLVSRGNQPQHF,TGTGCCACCAGCAGAGATCTAGTCAGCCGGGGCAATCAGCCCCAGCATTTT
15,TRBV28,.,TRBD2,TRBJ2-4,CASSPRTSGRGIQYF,TGTGCCAGCAGCCCGCGGACTAGCGGGAGGGGAATTCAGTACTTC
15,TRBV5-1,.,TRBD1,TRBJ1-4,CASSLTTGGNEKLFF,TGCGCCAGCAGCCTGACCACAGGGGGCAATGAAAAACTGTTTTTT
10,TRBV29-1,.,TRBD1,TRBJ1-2,CSVLQGDYTF,TGCAGCGTTTTACAGGGGGATTACACCTTC
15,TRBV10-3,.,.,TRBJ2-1,CAINKEKGAYHEQFF,TGTGCCATTAACAAGGAAAAAGGGGCCTACCATGAGCAGTTCTTC
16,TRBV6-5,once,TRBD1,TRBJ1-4,CASSYSMGRGLEKLFF,TGTGCCAGCAGTTACTCGATGGGCAGGGGGCTTGAAAAACTGTTTTTT
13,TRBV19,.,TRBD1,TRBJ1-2,CASSTRTGYGYTF,TGTGCCAGTAGTACCCGGACAGGCTATGGCTACACCTTC
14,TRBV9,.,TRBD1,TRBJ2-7,CASSATGGRYEQYF,TGTGCCAGCAGCGCGACAGGGGGCAGATACGAGCAGTACTTC
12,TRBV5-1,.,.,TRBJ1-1,CASSLQGTEAFF,TGCGCCAGCAGCTTGCAGGGAACTGAAGCTTTCTTT
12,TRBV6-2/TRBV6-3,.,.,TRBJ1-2,CASSGQNYGYTF,TGTGCCAGCAGCGGACAGAACTATGGCTACACCTTC
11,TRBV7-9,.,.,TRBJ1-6,CASSFGGPLHF,TGTGCCAGCAGCTTTGGGGGCCCCCTCCACTTT
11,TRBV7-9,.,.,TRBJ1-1,CASSRGGEAFF,TGTGCCAGCAGCCGAGGGGGAGAAGCTTTCTTT
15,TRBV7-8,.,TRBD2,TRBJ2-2,CASSGASGRTGELFF,TGTGCCAGCAGCGGGGCTAGCGGGAGAACCGGGGAGCTGTTTTTT
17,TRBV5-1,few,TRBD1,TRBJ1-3,CASSSTGQPASGNTIYF,TGCGCCAGCAGCTCCACGGGACAGCCCGCCTCTGGAAACACCATATATTTT
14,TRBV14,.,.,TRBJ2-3,CASSPFAGTDTQYF,TGTGCCAGCAGCCCTTTCGCCGGGACAGATACGCAGTATTTT
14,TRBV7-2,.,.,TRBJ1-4,CASSRGGSDEKLFF,TGTGCCAGCAGCCGGGGGGGAAGCGATGAAAAACTGTTTTTT
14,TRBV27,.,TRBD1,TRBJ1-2,CASSSVGTDYGYTF,TGTGCCAGCAGTTCCGTCGGGACAGATTATGGCTACACCTTC
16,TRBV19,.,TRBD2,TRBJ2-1,CASSITSGRAYNEQFF,TGTGCCAGTAGTATAACTAGCGGGAGGGCCTACAATGAGCAGTTCTTC
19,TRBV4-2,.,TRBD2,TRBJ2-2,CASSQGEASGRLDTGELFF,TGTGCCAGCAGCCAAGGAGAGGCTAGCGGGAGGCTTGACACCGGGGAGCTGTTTTTT
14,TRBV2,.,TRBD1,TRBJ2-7,CALKGASRSYEQYF,TGTGCCTTAAAGGGGGCTAGTCGCTCCTACGAGCAGTACTTC
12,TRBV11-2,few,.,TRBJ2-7,CASSLEGAWEYF,TGTGCCAGCAGCTTAGAGGGCGCTTGGGAGTACTTC
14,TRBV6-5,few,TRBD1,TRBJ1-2,CAYPPTGNNYGYTF,TGTGCCTACCCACCGACAGGGAACAACTATGGCTACACCTTC
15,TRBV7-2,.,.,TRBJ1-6,CASSLARVQNSPLHF,TGTGCCAGCAGCTTGGCCAGGGTTCAGAATTCACCCCTCCACTTT
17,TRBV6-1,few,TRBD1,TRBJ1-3,CASSAAPGGRAGNTIYF,TGTGCCAGCAGTGCCGCCCCAGGGGGTCGAGCTGGAAACACCATATATTTT
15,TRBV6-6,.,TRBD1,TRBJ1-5,CASSYPGQYYQPQHF,TGTGCCAGCAGTTACCCGGGACAGTATTATCAGCCCCAGCATTTT
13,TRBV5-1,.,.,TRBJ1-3,CASSAVLENTIYF,TGCGCCAGCAGCGCCGTCTTGGAGAACACCATATATTTT
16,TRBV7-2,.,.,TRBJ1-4,CASSLAPGRTNEKLFF,TGTGCCAGCAGCTTAGCTCCAGGGCGGACAAACGAAAAACTGTTTTTT
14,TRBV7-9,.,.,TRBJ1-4,CASSRDLGNEKLFF,TGTGCCAGCAGCCGGGACTTGGGTAATGAAAAACTGTTTTTT